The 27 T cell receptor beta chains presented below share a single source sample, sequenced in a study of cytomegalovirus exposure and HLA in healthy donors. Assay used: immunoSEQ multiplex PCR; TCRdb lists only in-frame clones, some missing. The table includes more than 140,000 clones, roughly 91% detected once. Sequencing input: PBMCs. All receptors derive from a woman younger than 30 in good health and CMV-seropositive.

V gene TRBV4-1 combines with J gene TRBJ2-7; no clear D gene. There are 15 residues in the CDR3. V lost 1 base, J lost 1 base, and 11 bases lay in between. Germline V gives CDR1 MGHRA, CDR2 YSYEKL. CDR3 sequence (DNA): TGCGCCAGCAGCCAAGGTCCAGCTAGATCCTACGAGCAGTACTTC. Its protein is CASSQGPARSYEQYF.

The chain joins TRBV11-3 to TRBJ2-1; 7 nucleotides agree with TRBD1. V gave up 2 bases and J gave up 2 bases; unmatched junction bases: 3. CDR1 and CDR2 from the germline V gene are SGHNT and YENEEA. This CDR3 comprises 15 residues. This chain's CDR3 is CASSLYRGAYNEQFF. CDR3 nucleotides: TGTGCCAGCAGCTTATACAGGGGAGCCTACAATGAGCAGTTCTTC.

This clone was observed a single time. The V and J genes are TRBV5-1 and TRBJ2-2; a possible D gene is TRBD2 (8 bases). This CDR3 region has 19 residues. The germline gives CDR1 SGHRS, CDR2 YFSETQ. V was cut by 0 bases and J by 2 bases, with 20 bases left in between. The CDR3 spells CASSLAPGGPGGNTGELFF. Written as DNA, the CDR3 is TGCGCCAGCAGCTTGGCCCCGGGAGGGCCAGGGGGAAACACCGGGGAGCTGTTTTTT.

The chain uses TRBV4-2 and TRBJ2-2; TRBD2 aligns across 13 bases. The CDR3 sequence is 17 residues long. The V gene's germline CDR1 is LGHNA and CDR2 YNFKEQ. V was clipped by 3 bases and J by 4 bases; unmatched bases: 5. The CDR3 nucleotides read TGTGCCAGCAGCCAGGAACTAGCGGGAGGGCTCACCGGGGAGCTGTTTTTT. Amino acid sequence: CASSQELAGGLTGELFF.

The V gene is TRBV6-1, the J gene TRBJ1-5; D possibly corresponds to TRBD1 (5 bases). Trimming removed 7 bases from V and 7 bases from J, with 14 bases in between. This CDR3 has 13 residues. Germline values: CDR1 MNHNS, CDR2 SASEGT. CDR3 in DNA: TGTGCCAGCAACTTACAGGAAGAACAGCCCCAGCATTTT. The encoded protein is CASNLQEEQPQHF.

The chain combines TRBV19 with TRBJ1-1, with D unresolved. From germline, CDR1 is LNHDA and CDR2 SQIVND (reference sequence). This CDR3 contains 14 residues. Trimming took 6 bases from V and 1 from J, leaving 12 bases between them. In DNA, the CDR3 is TGTGCCAGTAGGCCGAGGGTCTGGAACACTGAAGCTTTCTTT. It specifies CASRPRVWNTEAFF.

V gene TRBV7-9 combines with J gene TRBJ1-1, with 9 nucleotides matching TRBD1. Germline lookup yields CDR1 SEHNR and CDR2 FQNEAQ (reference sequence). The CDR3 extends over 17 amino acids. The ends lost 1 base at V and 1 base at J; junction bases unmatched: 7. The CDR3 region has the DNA TGTGCCAGCAGCTTAGGCAAGGGACAGGGATCGAACACTGAAGCTTTCTTT. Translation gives CASSLGKGQGSNTEAFF. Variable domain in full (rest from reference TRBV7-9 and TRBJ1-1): DTGVSQNPRHKITKRGQNVTFRCDPISEHNRLYWYRQTLGQGPEFLTYFQNEAQLEKSRLLSDRFSAERPKGSFSTLEIQRTEQGDSAMYLCASSLGKGQGSNTEAFFGQGTRLTVV.

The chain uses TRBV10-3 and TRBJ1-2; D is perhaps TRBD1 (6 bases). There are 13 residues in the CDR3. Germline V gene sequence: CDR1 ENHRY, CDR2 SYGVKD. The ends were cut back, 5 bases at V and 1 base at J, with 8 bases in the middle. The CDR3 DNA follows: TGTGCCATCAGTACACAGGGTAACTATGGCTACACCTTC. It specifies CAISTQGNYGYTF.

CDR3 sequence: CASSEEYRSNEKLFF. The CDR3 DNA sequence: TGTGCCAGCAGTGAGGAGTACCGTTCCAATGAAAAACTGTTTTTT. The chain is built from TRBV6-4 and TRBJ1-4; D not certain. Germline assignment: CDR1 MRHNA and CDR2 SNTAGT. The length of the CDR3 is 15 residues. Trimming took off 3 bases at V and 5 bases at J, with 13 bases between the two ends.

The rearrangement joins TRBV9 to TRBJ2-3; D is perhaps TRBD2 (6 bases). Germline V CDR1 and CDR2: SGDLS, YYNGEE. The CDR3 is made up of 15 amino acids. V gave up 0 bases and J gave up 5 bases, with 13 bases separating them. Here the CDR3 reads CASSVVAGFKDTQYF. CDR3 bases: TGTGCCAGCAGCGTAGTTGCGGGATTCAAAGATACGCAGTATTTT.

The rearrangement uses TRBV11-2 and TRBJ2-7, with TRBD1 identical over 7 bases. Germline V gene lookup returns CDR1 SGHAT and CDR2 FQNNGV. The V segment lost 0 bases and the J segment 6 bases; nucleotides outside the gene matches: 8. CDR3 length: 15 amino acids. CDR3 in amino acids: CASSLENTPGGEQYF. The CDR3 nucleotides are TGTGCCAGCAGCTTAGAGAACACCCCAGGGGGCGAGCAGTACTTC. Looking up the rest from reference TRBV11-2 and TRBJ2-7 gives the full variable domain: EAGVAQSPRYKIIEKRQSVAFWCNPISGHATLYWYQQILGQGPKLLIQFQNNGVVDDSQLPKDRFSAERLKGVDSTLKIQPAKLEDSAVYLCASSLENTPGGEQYFGPGTRLTVT.

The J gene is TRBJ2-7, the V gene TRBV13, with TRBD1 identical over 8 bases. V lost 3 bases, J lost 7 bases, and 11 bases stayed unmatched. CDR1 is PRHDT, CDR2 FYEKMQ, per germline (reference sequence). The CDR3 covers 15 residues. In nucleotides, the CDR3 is TGTGCCAGCAGCTTTGGGACGGGACAGGAGGAAGAGCAGTACTTC. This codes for CASSFGTGQEEEQYF.

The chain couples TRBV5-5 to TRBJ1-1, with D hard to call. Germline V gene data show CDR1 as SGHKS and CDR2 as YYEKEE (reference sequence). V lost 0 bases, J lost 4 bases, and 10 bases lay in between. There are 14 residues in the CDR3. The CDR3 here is CASSLVRRGTEAFF. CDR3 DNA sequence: TGTGCCAGCAGCTTGGTCCGGCGGGGCACTGAAGCTTTCTTT.

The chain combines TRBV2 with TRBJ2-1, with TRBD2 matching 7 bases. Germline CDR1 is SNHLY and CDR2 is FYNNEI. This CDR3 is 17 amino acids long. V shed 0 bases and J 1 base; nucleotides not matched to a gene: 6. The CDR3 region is CASSEARGGRSYNEQFF. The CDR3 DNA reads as TGTGCCAGCAGTGAAGCGCGCGGGGGAAGGTCCTACAATGAGCAGTTCTTC.

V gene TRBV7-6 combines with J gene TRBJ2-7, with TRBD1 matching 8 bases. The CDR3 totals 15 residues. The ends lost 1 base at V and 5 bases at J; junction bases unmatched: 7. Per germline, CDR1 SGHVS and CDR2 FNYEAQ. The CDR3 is CASSLGRTGYHEQYF. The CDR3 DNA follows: TGTGCCAGCAGCTTAGGAAGGACAGGGTACCACGAGCAGTACTTC. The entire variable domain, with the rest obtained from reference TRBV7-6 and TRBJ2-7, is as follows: GAGVSQSPRYKVTKRGQDVALRCDPISGHVSLYWYRQALGQGPEFLTYFNYEAQQDKSGLPNDRFSAERPEGSISTLTIQRTEQRDSAMYRCASSLGRTGYHEQYFGPGTRLTVT.

CDR3 bases: TGCGCCAGCAGCCGCAACATTCAACAGGGGACTGGAAACACCATATATTTT. Translating it yields CASSRNIQQGTGNTIYF. The V and J genes are TRBV4-1 and TRBJ1-3, with 7 bases matching TRBD1. CDR3 size: 17 residues. Germline values: CDR1 MGHRA, CDR2 YSYEKL. Losses at the gene ends were 4 bases for V and 2 bases for J; bases not matched to a gene: 11.

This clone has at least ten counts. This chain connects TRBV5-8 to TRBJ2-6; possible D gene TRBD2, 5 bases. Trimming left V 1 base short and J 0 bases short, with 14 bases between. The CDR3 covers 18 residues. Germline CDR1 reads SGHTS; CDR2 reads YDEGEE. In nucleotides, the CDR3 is TGTGCCAGCAGCTTGTACAACGGGGATTCCTCTGGGGCCAACGTCCTGACTTTC. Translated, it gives CASSLYNGDSSGANVLTF.

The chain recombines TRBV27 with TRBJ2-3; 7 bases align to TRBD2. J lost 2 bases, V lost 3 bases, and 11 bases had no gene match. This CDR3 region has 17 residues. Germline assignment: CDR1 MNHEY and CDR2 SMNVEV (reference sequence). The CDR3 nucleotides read TGTGCCAGCAGTTTGGAAGGGCGGGAGCAGTACACAGATACGCAGTATTTT. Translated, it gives CASSLEGREQYTDTQYF.

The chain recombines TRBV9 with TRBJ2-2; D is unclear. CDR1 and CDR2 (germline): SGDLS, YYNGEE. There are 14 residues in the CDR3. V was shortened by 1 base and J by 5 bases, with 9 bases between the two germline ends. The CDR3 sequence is CASSVTATTGELFF. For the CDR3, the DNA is TGTGCCAGCAGCGTAACCGCGACTACCGGGGAGCTGTTTTTT.

Written as DNA, the CDR3 is TGTGCCAGCAGTCCAGGGGCCTCCTACGAGCAGTACTTC. As protein: CASSPGASYEQYF. The chain carries TRBV27 and TRBJ2-7; D might be TRBD1 (6 bases). CDR1 and CDR2 (germline): MNHEY, SMNVEV (reference sequence). The CDR3 spans 13 residues. Trimming left V 5 bases short and J 0 bases short, with 8 bases between.

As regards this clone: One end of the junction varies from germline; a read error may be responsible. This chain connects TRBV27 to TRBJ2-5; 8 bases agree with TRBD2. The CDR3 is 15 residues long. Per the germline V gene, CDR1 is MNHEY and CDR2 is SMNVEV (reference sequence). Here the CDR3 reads CASSVSSGSMETQYF. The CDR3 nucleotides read TGTGCCAGCAGTGTATCGAGCGGGAGCATGGAGACCCAGTACTTC.

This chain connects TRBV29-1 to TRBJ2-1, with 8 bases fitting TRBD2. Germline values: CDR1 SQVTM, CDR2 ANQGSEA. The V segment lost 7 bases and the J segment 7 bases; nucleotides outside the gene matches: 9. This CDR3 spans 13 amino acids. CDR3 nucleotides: TGCAGCGGATCCGGGCTAGCGGGTAATGAGCAGTTCTTC. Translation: CSGSGLAGNEQFF.

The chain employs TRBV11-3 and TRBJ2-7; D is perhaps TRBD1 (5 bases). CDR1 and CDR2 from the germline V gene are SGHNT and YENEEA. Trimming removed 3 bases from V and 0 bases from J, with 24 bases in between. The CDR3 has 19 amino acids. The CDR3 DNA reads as TGTGCCAGCAGCTTCGGTAGTTTGGTGCAGGGATTGATCTCCTACGAGCAGTACTTC. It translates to CASSFGSLVQGLISYEQYF.

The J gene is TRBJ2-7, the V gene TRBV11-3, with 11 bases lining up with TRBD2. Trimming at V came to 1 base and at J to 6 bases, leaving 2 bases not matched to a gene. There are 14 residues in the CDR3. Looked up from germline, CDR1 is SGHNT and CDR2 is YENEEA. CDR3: CASSLGLAGGEQYF. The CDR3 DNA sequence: TGTGCCAGCAGCTTAGGTCTAGCGGGAGGCGAGCAGTACTTC.

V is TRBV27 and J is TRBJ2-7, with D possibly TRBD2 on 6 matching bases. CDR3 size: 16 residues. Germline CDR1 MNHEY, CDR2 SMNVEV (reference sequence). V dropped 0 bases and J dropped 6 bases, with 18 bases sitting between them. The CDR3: CASSLSFAGLLSEQYF. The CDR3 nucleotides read TGTGCCAGCAGTTTATCGTTTGCGGGACTTCTCTCCGAGCAGTACTTC.

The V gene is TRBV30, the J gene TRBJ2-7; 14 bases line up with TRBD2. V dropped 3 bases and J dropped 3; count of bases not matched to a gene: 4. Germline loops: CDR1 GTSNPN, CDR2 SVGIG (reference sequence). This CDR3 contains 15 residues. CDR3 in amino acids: CAWRLGLAGVYEQYF. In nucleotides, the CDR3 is TGTGCCTGGAGACTGGGACTAGCGGGAGTCTACGAGCAGTACTTC.

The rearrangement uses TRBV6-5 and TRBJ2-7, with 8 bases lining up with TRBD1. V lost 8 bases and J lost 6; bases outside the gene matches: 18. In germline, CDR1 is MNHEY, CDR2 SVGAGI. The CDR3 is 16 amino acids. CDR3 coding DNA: TGTGCCAGCCGTTCCCGTCTTCCAGGGGGCTATGGCGAGCAGTACTTC. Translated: CASRSRLPGGYGEQYF.